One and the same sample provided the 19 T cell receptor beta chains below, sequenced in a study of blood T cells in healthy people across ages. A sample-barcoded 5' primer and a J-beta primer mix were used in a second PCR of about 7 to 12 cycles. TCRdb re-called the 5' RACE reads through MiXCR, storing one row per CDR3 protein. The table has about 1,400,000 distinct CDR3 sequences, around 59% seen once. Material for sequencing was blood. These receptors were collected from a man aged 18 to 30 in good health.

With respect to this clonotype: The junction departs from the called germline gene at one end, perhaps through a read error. The CDR3 sequence: CSSSWTGEKLFF. The CDR3 DNA reads as TGTTCCAGCAGCTGGACAGGGGAAAAACTGTTTTTT. The rearrangement uses TRBV7-9 and TRBJ1-4, with 8 bases matching TRBD1. The CDR3 is made up of 12 amino acids. Germline-derived CDR1 and CDR2 are SEHNR and FQNEAQ (reference sequence).

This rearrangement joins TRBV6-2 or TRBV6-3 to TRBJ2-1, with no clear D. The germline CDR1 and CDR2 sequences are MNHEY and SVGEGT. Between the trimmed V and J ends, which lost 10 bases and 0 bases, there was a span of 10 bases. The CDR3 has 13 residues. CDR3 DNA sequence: TGTGCCATCCAGACACCCTCCTACAATGAGCAGTTCTTC. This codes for CAIQTPSYNEQFF.

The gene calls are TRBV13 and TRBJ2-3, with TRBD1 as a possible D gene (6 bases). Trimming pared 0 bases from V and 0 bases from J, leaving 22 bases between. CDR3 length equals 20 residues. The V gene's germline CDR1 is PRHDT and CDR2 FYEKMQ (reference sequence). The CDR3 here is CASSLGLRLTGHPSTDTQYF. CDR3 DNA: TGTGCCAGCAGCTTAGGCCTACGGCTGACAGGACATCCTAGCACAGATACGCAGTATTTT.

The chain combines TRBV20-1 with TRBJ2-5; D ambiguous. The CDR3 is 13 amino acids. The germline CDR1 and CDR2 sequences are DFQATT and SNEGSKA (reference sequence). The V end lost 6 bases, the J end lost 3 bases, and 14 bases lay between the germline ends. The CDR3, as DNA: TGCAGTGCCGACCCCGAGGCCAAAGAGACCCAGTACTTC. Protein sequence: CSADPEAKETQYF.

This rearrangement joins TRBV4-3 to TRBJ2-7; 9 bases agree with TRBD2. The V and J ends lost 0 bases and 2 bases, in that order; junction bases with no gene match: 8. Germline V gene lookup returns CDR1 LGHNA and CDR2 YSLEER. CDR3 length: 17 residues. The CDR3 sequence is CASSQDSRLAGPYEQYF. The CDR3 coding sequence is TGCGCCAGCAGCCAAGATTCCCGGCTAGCGGGGCCCTACGAGCAGTACTTC.

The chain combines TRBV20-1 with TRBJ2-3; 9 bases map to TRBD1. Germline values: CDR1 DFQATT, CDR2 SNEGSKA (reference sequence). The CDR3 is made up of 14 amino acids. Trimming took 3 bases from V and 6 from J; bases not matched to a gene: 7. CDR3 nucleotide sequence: TGCAGTGCTAGGGGACAGGGTAGCCCGGATACGCAGTATTTT. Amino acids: CSARGQGSPDTQYF.

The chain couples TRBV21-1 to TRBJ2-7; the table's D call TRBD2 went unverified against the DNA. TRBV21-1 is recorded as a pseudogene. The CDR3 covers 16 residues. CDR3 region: CASSKICQSWTYEQYF. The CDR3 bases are TGTGCCAGCAGCAAAATTTGTCAGTCCTGGACCTACGAGCAGTACTTT.

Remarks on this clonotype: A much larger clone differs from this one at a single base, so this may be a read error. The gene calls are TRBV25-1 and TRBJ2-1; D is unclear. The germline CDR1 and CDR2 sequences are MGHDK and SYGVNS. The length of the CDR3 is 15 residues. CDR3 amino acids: CASSDPSSPNNKQFF. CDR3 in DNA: TGTGCCAGCAGTGACCCTAGTTCCCCTAACAATAAGCAGTTCTTC.

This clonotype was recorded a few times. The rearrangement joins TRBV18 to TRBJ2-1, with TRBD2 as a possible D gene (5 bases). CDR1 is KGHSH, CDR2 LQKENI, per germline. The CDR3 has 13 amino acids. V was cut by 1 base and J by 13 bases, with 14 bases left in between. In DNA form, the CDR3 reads TGTGCCAGCTCACCACAGGGAGACCTTCCTCAGTTCTTC. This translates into CASSPQGDLPQFF.

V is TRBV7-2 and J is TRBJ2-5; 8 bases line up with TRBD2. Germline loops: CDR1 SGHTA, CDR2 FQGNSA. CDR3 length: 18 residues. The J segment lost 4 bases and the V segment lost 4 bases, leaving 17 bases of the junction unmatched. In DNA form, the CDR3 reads TGTGCCAGCAGCTCTACTAACGGACTAGCCCAAGCGTCAGAGACCCAGTACTTC. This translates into CASSSTNGLAQASETQYF.

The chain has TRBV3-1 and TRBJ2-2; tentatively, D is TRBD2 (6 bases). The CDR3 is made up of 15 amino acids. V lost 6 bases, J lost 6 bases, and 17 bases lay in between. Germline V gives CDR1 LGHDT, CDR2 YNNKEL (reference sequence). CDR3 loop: CASSGGSWSSGELFF. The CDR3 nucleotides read TGTGCCAGCAGTGGGGGGTCTTGGTCATCCGGGGAGCTGTTTTTT.

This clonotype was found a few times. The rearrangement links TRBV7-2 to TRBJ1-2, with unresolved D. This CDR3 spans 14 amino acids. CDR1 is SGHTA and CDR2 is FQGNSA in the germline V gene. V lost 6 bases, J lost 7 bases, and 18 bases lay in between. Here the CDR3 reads CASRQNLISGGYTF. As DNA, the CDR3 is TGTGCCAGCAGACAGAACCTTATTTCGGGTGGCTACACCTTC.

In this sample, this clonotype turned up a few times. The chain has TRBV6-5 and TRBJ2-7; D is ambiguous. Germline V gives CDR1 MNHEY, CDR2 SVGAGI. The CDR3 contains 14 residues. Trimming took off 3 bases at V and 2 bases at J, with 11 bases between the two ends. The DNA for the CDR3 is TGTGCCAGCAGTTATCGTCCGGAACCCTACGAGCAGTACTTC. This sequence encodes CASSYRPEPYEQYF.

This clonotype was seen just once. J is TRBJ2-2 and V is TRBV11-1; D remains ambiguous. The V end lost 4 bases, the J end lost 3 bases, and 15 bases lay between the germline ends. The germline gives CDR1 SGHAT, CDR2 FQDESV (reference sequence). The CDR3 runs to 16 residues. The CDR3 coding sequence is TGTGCCAGCAGCTCCATAACTCGGACCGACACCGGGGAGCTGTTTTTT. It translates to CASSSITRTDTGELFF. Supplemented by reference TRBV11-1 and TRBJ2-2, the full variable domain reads EAEVAQSPRYKITEKSQAVAFWCDPISGHATLYWYRQILGQGPELLVQFQDESVVDDSQLPKDRFSAERLKGVDSTLKIQPAELGDSAMYLCASSSITRTDTGELFFGEGSRLTVL.

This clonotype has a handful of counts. The CDR3 region is CAISADSLAKNIQYF. In DNA, the CDR3 is TGTGCCATCAGTGCGGACTCGTTAGCCAAAAACATTCAGTACTTC. The chain recombines TRBV10-3 with TRBJ2-4, with a possible D match to TRBD2 (5 bases). Trimming stripped 4 bases from V and 0 bases from J, with 10 bases between. Germline V CDR1 and CDR2: ENHRY, SYGVKD. The CDR3 has 15 amino acids.

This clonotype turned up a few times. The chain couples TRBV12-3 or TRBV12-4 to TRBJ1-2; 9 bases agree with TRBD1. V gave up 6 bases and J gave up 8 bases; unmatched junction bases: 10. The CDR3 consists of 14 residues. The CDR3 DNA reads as TGTGCCAGCAGCCCTGCCAGGACAGGGGTAGGCTACACCTTC. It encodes CASSPARTGVGYTF.

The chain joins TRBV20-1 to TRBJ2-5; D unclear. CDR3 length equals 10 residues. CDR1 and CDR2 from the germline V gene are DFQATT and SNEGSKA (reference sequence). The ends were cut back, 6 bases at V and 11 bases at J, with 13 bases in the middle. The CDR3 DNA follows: TGCAGTGCAACGGACGATGGGCAGTACTTC. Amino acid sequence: CSATDDGQYF.

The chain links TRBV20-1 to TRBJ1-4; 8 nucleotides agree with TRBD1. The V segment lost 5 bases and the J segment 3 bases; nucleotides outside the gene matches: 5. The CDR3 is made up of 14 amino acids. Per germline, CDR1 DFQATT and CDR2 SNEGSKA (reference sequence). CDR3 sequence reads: CSAPLTGANEKLFF. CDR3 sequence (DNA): TGCAGTGCTCCGTTGACAGGGGCTAATGAAAAACTGTTTTTT.

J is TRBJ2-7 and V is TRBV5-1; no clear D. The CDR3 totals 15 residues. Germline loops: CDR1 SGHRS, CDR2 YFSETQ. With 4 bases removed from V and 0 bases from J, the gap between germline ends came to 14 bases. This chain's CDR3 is CASSPRGVDSYEQYF. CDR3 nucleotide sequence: TGCGCCAGCAGCCCCCGAGGTGTGGACTCCTACGAGCAGTACTTC. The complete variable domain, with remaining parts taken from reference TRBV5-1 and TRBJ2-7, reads KAGVTQTPRYLIKTRGQQVTLSCSPISGHRSVSWYQQTPGQGLQFLFEYFSETQRNKGNFPGRFSGRQFSNSRSEMNVSTLELGDSALYLCASSPRGVDSYEQYFGPGTRLTVT.